The 11 T cell receptor beta chains presented below share a single source sample, sequenced in a study of blood T cell repertoires in COVID-19. The assay was immunoSEQ multiplex PCR, and TCRdb's table has in-frame clones only and misses some. The data hold approximately 92,000 clones, with around 88% observed a single time. Sample: peripheral blood. The receptors stem from a woman aged 60-70 years with COVID-19, enrolled during active disease.

The sample holds a few counts of this clone. The V call is TRBV4-3, the J call TRBJ2-5; the match to TRBD1 covers 7 bases. Per germline, CDR1 LGHNA and CDR2 YSLEER. The CDR3 runs to 16 residues. Trimming took 3 bases from V and 2 from J; bases not matched to a gene: 9. The CDR3 bases are TGCGCCAGCAGCCAGGGACCCGGGACAGCACAAGAGACCCAGTACTTC. Its protein is CASSQGPGTAQETQYF.

V is TRBV7-9 and J is TRBJ2-7; D remains unclear. The CDR3 runs to 13 residues. Trimming cost V 4 bases and J 2 bases, with 9 bases left between them. Germline-derived CDR1 and CDR2 are SEHNR and FQNEAQ (reference sequence). The CDR3 spells CASSSTSPYEQYF. DNA of the CDR3: TGTGCCAGCAGCTCGACTTCCCCCTACGAGCAGTACTTC.

The chain joins TRBV7-2 to TRBJ2-1; 12 nucleotides line up with TRBD2. The CDR3 contains 14 residues. The trim removed 8 bases at V and 9 bases at J, leaving 8 bases unmatched. Germline V CDR1 and CDR2: SGHTA, FQGNSA. The chain's CDR3 is CASSTSGGPLEQFF. CDR3 bases: TGTGCCAGCTCAACTAGCGGGGGGCCCCTTGAGCAGTTCTTC.

This chain links TRBV6-2 or TRBV6-3 with TRBJ1-2, with D perhaps matching TRBD1 (5 bases). Germline V CDR1 and CDR2: MNHEY, SVGEGT. The CDR3 runs 14 residues. V was cut by 2 bases and J by 4 bases, with 11 bases left in between. CDR3 in amino acids: CASSYQGGVYGYTF. The CDR3 DNA sequence: TGTGCCAGCAGTTACCAGGGTGGGGTCTATGGCTACACCTTC.

CDR3 sequence: CASSVTGQGRNTIYF. CDR3 DNA: TGTGCCAGCAGCGTGACAGGACAGGGACGAAACACCATATATTTT. The V and J genes are TRBV9 and TRBJ1-3; 8 bases match TRBD1. The CDR3 loop spans 15 amino acids. Per the germline V gene, CDR1 is SGDLS and CDR2 is YYNGEE. Germline trimming cut 2 bases from V and 5 bases from J; bases unmatched to any gene: 6. Full variable domain (missing parts from reference TRBV9 and TRBJ1-3): DSGVTQTPKHLITATGQRVTLRCSPRSGDLSVYWYQQSLDQGLQFLIQYYNGEERAKGNILERFSAQQFPDLHSELNLSSLELGDSALYFCASSVTGQGRNTIYFGEGSWLTVV.

This rearrangement joins TRBV5-1 to TRBJ2-5; 12 bases are shared with TRBD1. Germline assignment: CDR1 SGHRS and CDR2 YFSETQ. The trim removed 3 bases at V and 5 bases at J, leaving 8 bases unmatched. This CDR3 region has 16 residues. CDR3: CASSSGTGGGLETQYF. The CDR3 DNA is TGCGCCAGCAGCTCCGGGACAGGGGGCGGTTTGGAGACCCAGTACTTC.

V gene TRBV7-2 combines with J gene TRBJ2-1; 8 bases fit TRBD1. V dropped 5 bases and J dropped 1; count of bases not matched to a gene: 4. The length of the CDR3 is 15 residues. Germline V gene lookup returns CDR1 SGHTA and CDR2 FQGNSA. DNA for the CDR3: TGTGCCAGCAGCGTAGACAGGGGATCCTACAATGAGCAGTTCTTC. Protein sequence: CASSVDRGSYNEQFF.

The chain recombines TRBV11-2 with TRBJ2-1; unclear D gene. This CDR3 has 12 residues. In germline, CDR1 is SGHAT, CDR2 FQNNGV. Trimming left V 2 bases short and J 9 bases short, with 8 bases between. DNA of the CDR3: TGTGCCAGCAGCTTACTGCGTCGTGAGCAGTTCTTC. Protein: CASSLLRREQFF.

The chain carries TRBV2 and TRBJ2-7, with a weak D call TRBD1 (7 bases). The CDR3 has 12 residues. V was trimmed by 6 bases and J by 3 bases, leaving 9 bases between them. Germline CDR1 SNHLY, CDR2 FYNNEI. The DNA for the CDR3 is TGTGCCAGCAGGCGGGACAGCTACGAGCAGTACTTC. Its translation is CASRRDSYEQYF.

The V and J genes are TRBV5-1 and TRBJ2-3, with TRBD1 identical over 9 bases. The CDR3 has 16 residues. V shed 1 base and J 2 bases; nucleotides not matched to a gene: 5. CDR1 and CDR2 from the germline V gene are SGHRS and YFSETQ. CDR3 amino acids: CASSLLRDRVTDTQYF. CDR3 sequence (DNA): TGCGCCAGCAGCTTGCTCCGGGACAGGGTCACAGATACGCAGTATTTT.

In its sample, this clone was seen a few times. The rearrangement links TRBV4-2 to TRBJ1-1; D unclear. V lost 4 bases and J lost 1, with 7 bases in between. The CDR3 loop spans 13 amino acids. The germline CDR1 and CDR2 sequences are LGHNA and YNFKEQ. The CDR3, as DNA: TGTGCCAGCAGCCCTCGGGGGAACACTGAAGCTTTCTTT. It translates to CASSPRGNTEAFF.